A selection of T cell receptor beta chains follows, all from one sample in a study of cytomegalovirus exposure and HLA in healthy donors. The assay was immunoSEQ multiplex PCR, and TCRdb's table has in-frame clones only and misses some. This sample yields roughly 120,000 clones, of which 60% to 80% are seen a single time; about 8.3% belongs to the top ten. The sample taken for sequencing was PBMCs. Receptors originate from a man younger than 30 in good health and CMV-seropositive. Both conserved end residues are part of each CDR3. The order of the fields is D gene, V gene, clone size, J gene, CDR3 DNA, CDR3 protein. The D gene is left open where the match is weak. Size tells how often a clone was seen (once, few, many) or the class of an expanded clone, and some rows leave it out.

D gene: -
V gene: TRBV7-3
clone size: -
J gene: TRBJ2-1
CDR3 DNA: TGTGCCAGCAGCTTAGCCGGTAACTCCTACAATGAGCAGTTCTTC
CDR3 protein: CASSLAGNSYNEQFF

D gene: -
V gene: TRBV7-8
clone size: once
J gene: TRBJ1-6
CDR3 DNA: TGTGCCAGCAGCTTAGGAGGCAGGGGATTGAGCTCCTATAATTCACCCCTCCACTTT
CDR3 protein: CASSLGGRGLSSYNSPLHF

D gene: -
V gene: TRBV7-9
clone size: -
J gene: TRBJ2-2
CDR3 DNA: TGTGCCAGCAGCCCAAGACAGCACACCGGGGAGCTGTTTTTT
CDR3 protein: CASSPRQHTGELFF

D gene: TRBD1
V gene: TRBV9
clone size: -
J gene: TRBJ1-5
CDR3 DNA: TGTGCCAGCAGCGTGGGGACAGGCCGGGAGCCCCAGCATTTT
CDR3 protein: CASSVGTGREPQHF

D gene: TRBD1
V gene: TRBV28
clone size: -
J gene: TRBJ1-1
CDR3 DNA: TGTGCCAGCAGCCCCGCGGGGACAGGGGTTACTGAAGCTTTCTTT
CDR3 protein: CASSPAGTGVTEAFF

D gene: -
V gene: TRBV18
clone size: -
J gene: TRBJ2-5
CDR3 DNA: TGTGCCAGCCAGAGCGTAATTTACCAAGAGACCCAGTACTTC
CDR3 protein: CASQSVIYQETQYF

D gene: -
V gene: TRBV9
clone size: few
J gene: TRBJ1-2
CDR3 DNA: TGTGCCAGCAGCGTCCCCATCCAGGGCTACACCTTC
CDR3 protein: CASSVPIQGYTF

D gene: -
V gene: TRBV5-1
clone size: -
J gene: TRBJ2-3
CDR3 DNA: TGCGCCAGCGGCGGGGCCGTCTTCGCTAGCACAGATACGCAGTATTTT
CDR3 protein: CASGGAVFASTDTQYF

D gene: TRBD1
V gene: TRBV4-2
clone size: -
J gene: TRBJ1-5
CDR3 DNA: TGTGCCAGCAGCCAAGTCGACAGGGATAGCAATCAGCCCCAGCATTTT
CDR3 protein: CASSQVDRDSNQPQHF

D gene: TRBD1
V gene: TRBV6-5
clone size: -
J gene: TRBJ1-4
CDR3 DNA: TGTGCCAGCAGTCTCCGACAGGGGCTGGGAGAAAAACTGTTTTTT
CDR3 protein: CASSLRQGLGEKLFF

D gene: TRBD1
V gene: TRBV6-5
clone size: -
J gene: TRBJ1-1
CDR3 DNA: TGTGCCAGCAGACAGGGGTTGTGGTCTGAAGCTTTCTTT
CDR3 protein: CASRQGLWSEAFF

D gene: TRBD1
V gene: TRBV7-9
clone size: -
J gene: TRBJ1-5
CDR3 DNA: TGTGCCAGCAGCTCGACAGGGGAGTCCAATCAGCCCCAGCATTTT
CDR3 protein: CASSSTGESNQPQHF

D gene: -
V gene: TRBV7-2
clone size: few
J gene: TRBJ2-3
CDR3 DNA: TGTGCCAGCAGCTTAGTGGGGGCCCTCACAGATACGCAGTATTTT
CDR3 protein: CASSLVGALTDTQYF

D gene: -
V gene: TRBV6-6
clone size: -
J gene: TRBJ2-7
CDR3 DNA: TGTGCCAGCCGAGCTCCAAGCTCCTACGAGCAGTACTTC
CDR3 protein: CASRAPSSYEQYF

D gene: TRBD1
V gene: TRBV4-2
clone size: few
J gene: TRBJ1-4
CDR3 DNA: TGTGCCAGCAGCCAAGATCAGGGGGCACTCGGTAATGAAAAACTGTTTTTT
CDR3 protein: CASSQDQGALGNEKLFF

D gene: TRBD1
V gene: TRBV7-3
clone size: -
J gene: TRBJ1-6
CDR3 DNA: TGTGCCAGCAGTGTAGGGGGCGGCTCACCCCTCCACTTT
CDR3 protein: CASSVGGGSPLHF

D gene: TRBD2
V gene: TRBV5-4
clone size: -
J gene: TRBJ2-3
CDR3 DNA: TGTGCCAGCAGCTTGGGAGCGGGGGGGCTGACAGATACGCAGTATTTT
CDR3 protein: CASSLGAGGLTDTQYF

D gene: -
V gene: TRBV15
clone size: -
J gene: TRBJ2-7
CDR3 DNA: TGTGCCACCAGCAGAGATCCCGCAGGGGCCTACGAGCAGTACTTC
CDR3 protein: CATSRDPAGAYEQYF

D gene: TRBD1
V gene: TRBV4-1
clone size: -
J gene: TRBJ1-6
CDR3 DNA: TGCGCCAGCAGCCAAGTGGTGAGGGGACAGGATAATTCACCCCTCCACTTT
CDR3 protein: CASSQVVRGQDNSPLHF

D gene: TRBD1
V gene: TRBV19
clone size: -
J gene: TRBJ1-2
CDR3 DNA: TGTGCCAGTACCGCGGACAGGGGGCGAGTTGGCTACACCTTC
CDR3 protein: CASTADRGRVGYTF

D gene: TRBD1
V gene: TRBV7-9
clone size: -
J gene: TRBJ1-2
CDR3 DNA: TGTGCCAGCAGCTTAGGGGGACAGATCCGCTATGGCTACACCTTC
CDR3 protein: CASSLGGQIRYGYTF

D gene: -
V gene: TRBV4-1
clone size: -
J gene: TRBJ1-5
CDR3 DNA: TGCGCCAGCAGCCAAGGGATGGGCAGCAATCAGCCCCAGCATTTT
CDR3 protein: CASSQGMGSNQPQHF

D gene: -
V gene: TRBV11-2
clone size: few
J gene: TRBJ1-1
CDR3 DNA: TGTGCCAGCAGCTTTACTCTCAACACTGAAGCTTTCTTT
CDR3 protein: CASSFTLNTEAFF

D gene: TRBD1
V gene: TRBV4-2
clone size: -
J gene: TRBJ2-1
CDR3 DNA: TGTGCCAGCAGCCAAGGAAAAAACAGGGGGCAAGGTGAGCAGTTCTTC
CDR3 protein: CASSQGKNRGQGEQFF

D gene: -
V gene: TRBV13
clone size: -
J gene: TRBJ1-5
CDR3 DNA: TGTGCCAGCAGCTCACTTAGGGGACCCCAGCATTTT
CDR3 protein: CASSSLRGPQHF

D gene: TRBD1
V gene: TRBV25-1
clone size: few
J gene: TRBJ1-2
CDR3 DNA: TGTGCCAGCAGTGAATGGACAGGGTATGGCTACACCTTC
CDR3 protein: CASSEWTGYGYTF

D gene: -
V gene: TRBV5-4
clone size: -
J gene: TRBJ1-1
CDR3 DNA: TGTGCCAGCAGCTCCCCAGACAGGCATGTTGAAGCTTTCTTT
CDR3 protein: CASSSPDRHVEAFF

D gene: TRBD2
V gene: TRBV2
clone size: -
J gene: TRBJ2-3
CDR3 DNA: TGTGCCAGCATAGCGGGAAACCAAGATACGCAGTATTTT
CDR3 protein: CASIAGNQDTQYF

D gene: -
V gene: TRBV6-5
clone size: -
J gene: TRBJ2-7
CDR3 DNA: TGTGCCAGCAGTTACGGGCAGGGGTCTGGGGAGCAGTACTTC
CDR3 protein: CASSYGQGSGEQYF

D gene: -
V gene: TRBV19
clone size: -
J gene: TRBJ2-5
CDR3 DNA: TGTGCCAGTACCCCAGGGTCACCGTACCAAGAGACCCAGTACTTC
CDR3 protein: CASTPGSPYQETQYF

D gene: -
V gene: TRBV5-6
clone size: once
J gene: TRBJ1-6
CDR3 DNA: TGTGCCAGCAGCTTGGAGCGCGGGGGGGCCAGCTATAATTCACCCCTCCACTTT
CDR3 protein: CASSLERGGASYNSPLHF

D gene: TRBD1
V gene: TRBV13
clone size: -
J gene: TRBJ1-2
CDR3 DNA: TGTGCCAGCAGCTTACGCGGACAGGTAGTTGTTGAACGATCCGGCTACACCTTC
CDR3 protein: CASSLRGQVVVERSGYTF

D gene: TRBD1
V gene: TRBV6-5
clone size: -
J gene: TRBJ1-2
CDR3 DNA: TGTGCCAGCAGTTACCGGACAGGGGGTAACTATGGCTACACCTTC
CDR3 protein: CASSYRTGGNYGYTF

D gene: TRBD1
V gene: TRBV19
clone size: -
J gene: TRBJ1-2
CDR3 DNA: TGTGCCAGTAGTAGACAGGGGGCGAGTGGCTACACCTTC
CDR3 protein: CASSRQGASGYTF

D gene: TRBD2
V gene: TRBV6-1
clone size: -
J gene: TRBJ2-1
CDR3 DNA: TGTGCCGCCCGACTAGCGGGGGCCAATGAGCAGTTCTTC
CDR3 protein: CAARLAGANEQFF

D gene: -
V gene: TRBV5-1
clone size: -
J gene: TRBJ2-1
CDR3 DNA: TGCACCAGCAGCCCAGCTGACAGCTCCTACAATGAGCAGTTCTTC
CDR3 protein: CTSSPADSSYNEQFF

D gene: TRBD1
V gene: TRBV6-6
clone size: -
J gene: TRBJ1-4
CDR3 DNA: TGTGCCAGCAGTTCAAGGGACAGTCCTAATGAAAAACTGTTTTTT
CDR3 protein: CASSSRDSPNEKLFF

D gene: TRBD1
V gene: TRBV14
clone size: -
J gene: TRBJ2-7
CDR3 DNA: TGTGCCAGCAGCAACGACAGGGCATCTCTCTACGAGCAGTACTTC
CDR3 protein: CASSNDRASLYEQYF

D gene: TRBD2
V gene: TRBV5-5
clone size: -
J gene: TRBJ2-7
CDR3 DNA: TGTGCCAGCAGCTTGGTGGCGGGGGGGCGCGAGCAGTACTTC
CDR3 protein: CASSLVAGGREQYF

D gene: TRBD2
V gene: TRBV5-1
clone size: -
J gene: TRBJ2-1
CDR3 DNA: TGCGCCAGCAGCTTGGTAGCGGGGGGCGGGAATGAGCAGTTCTTC
CDR3 protein: CASSLVAGGGNEQFF

D gene: -
V gene: TRBV5-1
clone size: -
J gene: TRBJ1-3
CDR3 DNA: TGCGCCAGCAGCTTGGGAGTACCTGGAAACACCATATATTTT
CDR3 protein: CASSLGVPGNTIYF

D gene: -
V gene: TRBV30
clone size: few
J gene: TRBJ2-3
CDR3 DNA: TGTGCCTGGATTCCGGGGGTTGTGCCAGATACGCAGTATTTT
CDR3 protein: CAWIPGVVPDTQYF

D gene: -
V gene: TRBV6-1
clone size: -
J gene: TRBJ1-1
CDR3 DNA: TGTGCCAGCAGGGGGCTGCTGAACACTGAAGCTTTCTTT
CDR3 protein: CASRGLLNTEAFF

D gene: -
V gene: TRBV19
clone size: -
J gene: TRBJ2-7
CDR3 DNA: TGTGCCAGTAGTATAAGGGGAAACGAGCAGTACTTC
CDR3 protein: CASSIRGNEQYF

D gene: -
V gene: TRBV7-3
clone size: -
J gene: TRBJ2-1
CDR3 DNA: TGTGCCAGCAGCAACCGGGAGGAGCAGTTCTTC
CDR3 protein: CASSNREEQFF

D gene: -
V gene: TRBV2
clone size: -
J gene: TRBJ1-4
CDR3 DNA: TGTGCCAGCAGTTTTCTGGCAGGGACTAATGAAAAACTGTTTTTT
CDR3 protein: CASSFLAGTNEKLFF

D gene: -
V gene: TRBV5-6
clone size: -
J gene: TRBJ2-1
CDR3 DNA: TGTGCCAGCAGCAGGACAGATCGGGAGCAGTTCTTC
CDR3 protein: CASSRTDREQFF

D gene: TRBD1
V gene: TRBV13
clone size: -
J gene: TRBJ1-2
CDR3 DNA: TGTGCCAGCAGCTTAGGACAGGGGGCGACTGGCTACACCTTC
CDR3 protein: CASSLGQGATGYTF

D gene: -
V gene: TRBV6-4
clone size: -
J gene: TRBJ1-2
CDR3 DNA: TGTGCCAGACATACTGGACAGAACCTTTGGGGCTACACCTTC
CDR3 protein: CARHTGQNLWGYTF

D gene: TRBD1
V gene: TRBV27
clone size: -
J gene: TRBJ1-6
CDR3 DNA: TGTGCCAGCAGTACAGGGACAGGGAGCTCCTATAATTCACCCCTCCACTTT
CDR3 protein: CASSTGTGSSYNSPLHF

D gene: TRBD2
V gene: TRBV5-4
clone size: -
J gene: TRBJ2-3
CDR3 DNA: TGTGCCAGCAGCGCCCCTAGCGGGGGGACCACAGATACGCAGTATTTT
CDR3 protein: CASSAPSGGTTDTQYF

D gene: TRBD2
V gene: TRBV6-1
clone size: -
J gene: TRBJ2-7
CDR3 DNA: TGTGCCAGCAGCTTCGGGGGGTCCACCTACGAGCAGTACTTC
CDR3 protein: CASSFGGSTYEQYF

D gene: -
V gene: TRBV11-2
clone size: -
J gene: TRBJ1-3
CDR3 DNA: TGTGCCAGCAGCTTGGGAGGGGTGCCAGGAAACACCATATATTTT
CDR3 protein: CASSLGGVPGNTIYF

D gene: -
V gene: TRBV9
clone size: -
J gene: TRBJ2-4
CDR3 DNA: TGTGCCAGCAGCCCGACTTTAGCCAAAAACATTCAGTACTTC
CDR3 protein: CASSPTLAKNIQYF

D gene: -
V gene: TRBV2
clone size: -
J gene: TRBJ2-3
CDR3 DNA: TGTGCCAGCAGCAACCAGGGGGGCGATACGCAGTATTTT
CDR3 protein: CASSNQGGDTQYF

D gene: -
V gene: TRBV28
clone size: -
J gene: TRBJ2-5
CDR3 DNA: TGTGCCAGCACAGGGGCGATCGACCAAGAGACCCAGTACTTC
CDR3 protein: CASTGAIDQETQYF